This T cell receptor (beta chain) was profiled in a study of blood T cell repertoires in COVID-19. Study as a whole: Sites across the United States, Italy and Spain contributed samples from acute and convalescent COVID-19. In each case, the material was cDNA or gDNA derived from T cells, B-cell-depleted T cells, or PBMCs.

The repertoire was sequenced with immunoSEQ multiplex PCR; TCRdb's copy has only in-frame clones and lacks some. The top ten clones hold roughly 3.6% of a sample with roughly 390,000 clones, 85% of them seen once. Trimming removed 4 bases from V and 3 bases from J, with 9 bases in between. Germline V gene data show CDR1 as SGHNT and CDR2 as YYREEE (reference sequence). The CDR3 contains 13 residues. The receptor was isolated from a woman under 30 with acute or convalescent COVID-19. The chain recombines TRBV5-4 with TRBJ2-3; the D gene is possibly TRBD1 (5 bases). Sequenced sample: peripheral blood. CDR3 protein: CASSVGATDTQYF. The DNA of the CDR3 is TGTGCCAGCAGCGTTGGGGCTACAGATACGCAGTATTTT.